This T cell receptor (beta chain) came from a study of tumor-infiltrating lymphocytes in oesophageal squamous cell carcinoma. CDR1 is MDHEN, CDR2 SYDVKM, per germline. CDR3 size: 14 residues. TCRdb ran MiXCR on the PCR reads and lists one entry per CDR3 protein. The sample has about 17,000 distinct CDR3 sequences; about 50% are singletons. This clonotype was seen only a few times. The V gene is TRBV28, the J gene TRBJ2-5; D may be TRBD1 or TRBD2 (5 bases each). The end of the DNA is better explained by TRBJ2-7, so the J call may be wrong. Specimen: normal esophageal tissue next to the tumor. The sequence came from a female donor with esophageal squamous cell carcinoma. The CDR3 DNA sequence: TGTGCCAGCAGTCTCGGGACCACTATCTACGAGCAGTACTTC. As protein: CASSLGTTIYEQYF.